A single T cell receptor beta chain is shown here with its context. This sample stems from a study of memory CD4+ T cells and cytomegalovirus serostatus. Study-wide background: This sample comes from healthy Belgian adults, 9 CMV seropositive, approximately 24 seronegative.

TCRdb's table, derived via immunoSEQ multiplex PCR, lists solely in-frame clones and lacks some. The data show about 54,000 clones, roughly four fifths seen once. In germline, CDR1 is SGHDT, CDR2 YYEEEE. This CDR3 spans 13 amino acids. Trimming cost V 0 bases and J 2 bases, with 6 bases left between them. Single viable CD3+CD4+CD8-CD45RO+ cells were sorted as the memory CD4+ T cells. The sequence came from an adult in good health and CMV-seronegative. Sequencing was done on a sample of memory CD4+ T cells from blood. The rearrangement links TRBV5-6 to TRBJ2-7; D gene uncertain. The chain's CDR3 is CASSLARTYEQYF. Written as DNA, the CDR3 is TGTGCCAGCAGCTTGGCCCGTACCTACGAGCAGTACTTC.